One and the same sample provided the 14 T cell receptor beta chains below, sequenced in a study of shared T cell receptors in the human thymus. Sequencing was performed with immunoSEQ multiplex PCR; in TCRdb, only in-frame clones are kept and a portion is missing. The sample shows 450,000 to 650,000 clones, around 82% of them seen only once. These data were likewise used in another study, on human thymus T cells.

The sequenced sample consisted of thymocytes. Every receptor here comes from a boy in the first two years of life with a congenital heart defect.

The rearrangement uses TRBV5-4 and TRBJ2-4; D possibly corresponds to TRBD2 (6 bases). Trimming removed 4 bases at V and 1 base at J, with 15 bases between. Germline-derived CDR1 and CDR2 are SGHNT and YYREEE (reference sequence). This CDR3 has 16 residues. The DNA for the CDR3 is TGTGCCAGCAGCCTGGAACCGGGAGAGGCCAAAAACATTCAGTACTTC. This codes for CASSLEPGEAKNIQYF.

The CDR3 protein is CAGGLPNNEQFF. The CDR3, as DNA: TGTGCCGGGGGACTACCCAACAATGAGCAGTTCTTC. The rearrangement uses TRBV2 and TRBJ2-1; 7 bases line up with TRBD2. This CDR3 comprises 12 residues. The germline V gene encodes CDR1 SNHLY and CDR2 FYNNEI. J lost 5 bases, V lost 11 bases, and 6 bases had no gene match. The entire variable domain, with the rest obtained from reference TRBV2 and TRBJ2-1, is as follows: EPEVTQTPSHQVTQMGQEVILRCVPISNHLYFYWYRQILGQKVEFLVSFYNNEISEKSEIFDDQFSVERPDGSNFTLKIRSTKLEDSAMYFCAGGLPNNEQFFGPGTRLTVL.

The chain couples TRBV2 to TRBJ2-7; TRBD1 matches at 8 bases. The germline gives CDR1 SNHLY, CDR2 FYNNEI. The CDR3 consists of 15 residues. Unmatched junction bases numbered 12, after V lost 7 bases and J lost 4 bases. The CDR3 coding sequence is TGTGCCAGCAAAGTGGACAGGGTGGAATTGTACGAGCAGTACTTC. It yields the protein CASKVDRVELYEQYF.

The genes are TRBV28 and TRBJ2-7; D is possibly TRBD2 (5 bases). CDR1 is MDHEN and CDR2 is SYDVKM in the germline V gene. This CDR3 has 15 amino acids. V lost 2 bases and J lost 3, with 14 bases in between. The DNA of the CDR3 is TGTGCCAGCAGTTTAATGAGGGAGTATGGCTACGAGCAGTACTTC. This gives the protein CASSLMREYGYEQYF.

V is TRBV9 and J is TRBJ1-1, with a weak D call TRBD1 (5 bases). Germline loops: CDR1 SGDLS, CDR2 YYNGEE. The CDR3 contains 19 residues. V lost 1 base to trimming and J lost 1 base, with 23 bases between them. The CDR3 loop reads CASSVFPTLLDTANTEAFF. The CDR3 nucleotides are TGTGCCAGCAGCGTATTCCCCACTCTTTTGGACACCGCGAACACTGAAGCTTTCTTT.

V gene TRBV4-1 combines with J gene TRBJ1-1; possible D gene TRBD1, 6 bases. V was shortened by 4 bases and J by 0 bases, with 15 bases between the two germline ends. There are 16 residues in the CDR3. Germline V gene sequence: CDR1 MGHRA, CDR2 YSYEKL. The DNA for the CDR3 is TGCGCCAGCAGCCCCCAGCAGGGGCGTATGAACACTGAAGCTTTCTTT. Protein product: CASSPQQGRMNTEAFF.

The CDR3 reads CASSQEWEGVVKTQYF. CDR3 nucleotide sequence: TGCGCCAGCAGCCAAGAATGGGAGGGAGTAGTGAAGACCCAGTACTTC. The chain carries TRBV4-3 and TRBJ2-5; 7 positions match TRBD2. The V segment lost 0 bases and the J segment 6 bases; nucleotides outside the gene matches: 10. CDR1 LGHNA and CDR2 YSLEER come from the germline V gene. The CDR3 runs to 16 residues.

About this clone itself: Other DNA sequences within the sample encode an identical CDR3. The J gene is TRBJ2-7, the V gene TRBV4-3; perhaps TRBD2 as D (5 bases). The CDR3 sequence is 14 residues long. Trimming took 0 bases from V and 0 from J, leaving 6 bases between them. The germline CDR1 and CDR2 sequences are LGHNA and YSLEER. The CDR3 DNA reads as TGCGCCAGCAGCCAAGACCGGGGCTCCTACGAGCAGTACTTC. Translated: CASSQDRGSYEQYF.

The sample holds one count of this clone. The CDR3 protein is CASSEGFGNQPQHF. As DNA, the CDR3 is TGTGCCAGCAGTGAGGGCTTTGGCAATCAGCCCCAGCATTTT. V and J are TRBV2 and TRBJ1-5; D is undetermined. The V end lost 3 bases, the J end lost 2 bases, and 8 bases lay between the germline ends. Looked up from germline, CDR1 is SNHLY and CDR2 is FYNNEI. This CDR3 contains 14 residues. Complete variable domain (other parts from reference TRBV2 and TRBJ1-5): EPEVTQTPSHQVTQMGQEVILRCVPISNHLYFYWYRQILGQKVEFLVSFYNNEISEKSEIFDDQFSVERPDGSNFTLKIRSTKLEDSAMYFCASSEGFGNQPQHFGDGTRLSIL.

The V call is TRBV25-1, the J call TRBJ1-4, with D unclear. CDR1 MGHDK and CDR2 SYGVNS come from the germline V gene. V gave up 1 base and J gave up 2 bases, with 2 bases separating them. The CDR3 runs to 13 residues. The CDR3 sequence is CASSESTNEKLFF. CDR3 coding DNA: TGTGCCAGCAGTGAATCTACTAATGAAAAACTGTTTTTT.

The chain is built from TRBV27 and TRBJ1-5; no clear D gene. V gave up 2 bases and J gave up 1 base, with 9 bases separating them. Germline V gene sequence: CDR1 MNHEY, CDR2 SMNVEV (reference sequence). CDR3 length: 15 amino acids. The CDR3 region has the DNA TGTGCCAGCAGTTTAGAGGGAGTAAGCAATCAGCCCCAGCATTTT. Protein sequence: CASSLEGVSNQPQHF.

This clone was seen once. The chain links TRBV4-3 to TRBJ2-6; 7 bases agree with TRBD2. V was clipped by 0 bases and J by 0 bases; unmatched bases: 14. This CDR3 region has 21 residues. Germline CDR1 LGHNA, CDR2 YSLEER. This CDR3 reads CASSQDGAGRRKSSGANVLTF. CDR3 bases: TGCGCCAGCAGCCAAGATGGAGCGGGAAGGAGGAAAAGCTCTGGGGCCAACGTCCTGACTTTC.

The V gene is TRBV4-1, the J gene TRBJ1-1; 11 bases align to TRBD1. Germline CDR1 and CDR2: MGHRA and YSYEKL. The CDR3 loop spans 17 amino acids. J gave up 4 bases and V 5 bases, and 12 bases lay outside the gene matches. CDR3 bases: TGCGCCAGCAGCAACAGAGCAGGACAGGGGGCCGTCACTGAAGCTTTCTTT. It codes for CASSNRAGQGAVTEAFF.

The chain joins TRBV5-1 to TRBJ2-4, with D possibly matching TRBD2 (6 bases). Germline-derived CDR1 and CDR2 are SGHRS and YFSETQ. The CDR3 spans 18 residues. Trimming took off 2 bases at V and 2 bases at J, with 20 bases between the two ends. The CDR3 bases are TGCGCCAGCAGCTTTATCGTGGGGGGAGAGGGAACCAAAAACATTCAGTACTTC. Residues: CASSFIVGGEGTKNIQYF.